These T cell receptor beta chains were read from a single sample in a study of cytomegalovirus exposure and HLA in healthy donors. Sequenced by immunoSEQ multiplex PCR; TCRdb stores in-frame clones only, minus some. The table has about 190,000 clones, 84% seen once. Sequencing was performed on PBMCs. All receptors come from a woman aged 50 to 60 in good health and CMV-seropositive. The CDR3 runs from the conserved cysteine through the conserved F or W. A D gene is named only where the DNA matches it firmly. Not all rows give a size; the values are once, few, many and, for expanded clones, a class.

V	J	D	size	DNA	CDR3
TRBV9	TRBJ1-1	-	-	TGTGCCAGCAGCCAAGGGGGAGTCCTTACTGAAGCTTTCTTT	CASSQGGVLTEAFF
TRBV18	TRBJ2-7	TRBD1	once	TGTGCCAGCTCACCGTTGGGACAGTACCACGAGCAGTACTTC	CASSPLGQYHEQYF
TRBV6-5	TRBJ1-5	TRBD1	-	TGTGCCAGCAGTGACAGGGGTAGCAATCAGCCCCAGCATTTT	CASSDRGSNQPQHF
TRBV5-4	TRBJ1-1	-	-	TGTGCCAGCAGCTTGAGGTTGACCAGGTACAACACTGAAGCTTTCTTT	CASSLRLTRYNTEAFF
TRBV5-1	TRBJ2-7	TRBD1	-	TGCGCCAGCAGCTTGAGGGGGCTCTACGAGCAGTACTTC	CASSLRGLYEQYF
TRBV11-1	TRBJ1-2	-	-	TGTGCCAGCAGCTTACCGACAACTAACTATGGCTACACCTTC	CASSLPTTNYGYTF
TRBV6-1	TRBJ1-5	-	-	TGTGCCAGCAGTTCCGTAGGGGGTCTGGAAGAGCCCCAGCATTTT	CASSSVGGLEEPQHF
TRBV27	TRBJ2-7	TRBD2	-	TGTGCCAGCAGTTCGGTGGCGGGGGGCTACGAGCAGTACTTC	CASSSVAGGYEQYF
TRBV7-8	TRBJ2-7	-	-	TGTGCCAGCAGCTTAGTGTTCGGCTACGAGCAGTACTTC	CASSLVFGYEQYF
TRBV15	TRBJ2-1	TRBD2	-	TGTGCCACCAGCAGAGTGACTAGCGGGGTTATTAGTCGCGATGAGCAGTTCTTC	CATSRVTSGVISRDEQFF
TRBV5-1	TRBJ2-6	TRBD1	-	TGCGCCAGCAGGACAGGGTCTGTCGGGGCCAACGTCCTGACTTTC	CASRTGSVGANVLTF
TRBV4-2	TRBJ2-2	-	-	TGTGCCAGCAGCCGTGAGGACTACACCGGGGAGCTGTTTTTT	CASSREDYTGELFF
TRBV5-6	TRBJ2-7	-	-	TGTGCCAGCAGCTCCGAGTACGAGCAGTACTTC	CASSSEYEQYF
TRBV27	TRBJ1-2	-	-	TGTGCCAGCAGTCACAGGGCGGAGTTCACTAACTATGGCTACACCTTC	CASSHRAEFTNYGYTF
TRBV29-1	TRBJ1-5	TRBD1	-	TGCAGCGTTGGGACAGGGGGTGGCAATCAGCCCCAGCATTTT	CSVGTGGGNQPQHF
TRBV18	TRBJ1-1	-	-	TGTGCCAGCTCACCGAAGCAGGGATCGAACACTGAAGCTTTCTTT	CASSPKQGSNTEAFF
TRBV19	TRBJ1-2	TRBD1	-	TGTGCCAGTAGTTCGACAGGGGTGACTGGCTACACCTTC	CASSSTGVTGYTF
TRBV5-1	TRBJ1-5	TRBD1	-	TGCGCCAGCAGCCAGACAGGGGGCGGGCAGCCCCAGCATTTT	CASSQTGGGQPQHF
TRBV6-1	TRBJ2-1	-	-	TGTGCCAGCAGTGGAGACTCTCTACCGGGGAATGAGCAGTTCTTC	CASSGDSLPGNEQFF